The sequence of this TCR beta chain was determined in a study of T cell responses to AZD1222 COVID-19 vaccine. Overall study findings and caveats: Most donors were white British, females outnumbered males, and clonal diversity was possibly underestimated. Samples come after the peak T cell response, not at day 14.

As regards this clone: Its target is unknown.

Using immunoSEQ multiplex PCR, the repertoire was profiled, and TCRdb retains in-frame clones only, with some absent. The profile covers approximately 94,000 clones, with 88% appearing a single time and roughly 1.8% taken by the ten largest. The germline V gene has CDR1 ENHRY and CDR2 SYGVKD. CDR3 length: 16 residues. Trimming cost V 2 bases and J 6 bases, with 20 bases left between them. This receptor was identified in an adult in good health. J is TRBJ2-7 and V is TRBV10-3, with D possibly TRBD1 on 6 matching bases. The source was peripheral blood, collected on day 0 of AZD1222 vaccination. DNA for the CDR3: TGTGCCATCAGTGAGCAGACAGGAACGGCGTACGGCGAGCAGTACTTC. This gives the protein CAISEQTGTAYGEQYF.